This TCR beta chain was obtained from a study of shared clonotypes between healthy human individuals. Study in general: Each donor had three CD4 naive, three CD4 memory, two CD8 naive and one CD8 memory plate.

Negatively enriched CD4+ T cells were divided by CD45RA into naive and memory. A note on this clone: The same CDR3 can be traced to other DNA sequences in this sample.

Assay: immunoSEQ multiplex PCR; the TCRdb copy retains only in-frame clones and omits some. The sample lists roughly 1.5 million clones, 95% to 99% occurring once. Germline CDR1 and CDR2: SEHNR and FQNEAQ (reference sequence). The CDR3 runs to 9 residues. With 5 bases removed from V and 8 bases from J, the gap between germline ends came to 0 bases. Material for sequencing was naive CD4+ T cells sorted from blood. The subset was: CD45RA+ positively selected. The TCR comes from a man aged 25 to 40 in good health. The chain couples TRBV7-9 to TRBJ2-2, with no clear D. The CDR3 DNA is TGTGCCAGCAGCGGGGAGCTGTTTTTT. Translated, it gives CASSGELFF. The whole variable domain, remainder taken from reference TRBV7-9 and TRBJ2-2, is DTGVSQNPRHKITKRGQNVTFRCDPISEHNRLYWYRQTLGQGPEFLTYFQNEAQLEKSRLLSDRFSAERPKGSFSTLEIQRTEQGDSAMYLCASSGELFFGEGSRLTVL.